One T cell receptor beta chain is described in this entry. This clone came up a few times. The antigen it recognizes is unknown. Base qualities are not recorded, but no much larger clone differs from it by a single base. The data stem from a study of blood T cell repertoires in COVID-19 (dated by TCRdb to about 2020). The study in broad terms: The collaborator samples originated in the United States, Italy and Spain and spanned the acute and convalescent phases of COVID-19. The material from the prospective study consisted of cDNA or gDNA derived from T cells, B-cell-depleted T cells, or PBMCs. The dataset comprised deeply sampled blood TCRbeta repertoires from subjects exposed to, actively infected with, or recovered from COVID-19. The repertoires were released in a freely available public database meant as a resource for research on the immune response to SARS-CoV-2. Samples were obtained from the ongoing ImmuneRACE study (first 160 participants) and from over 1,000 subjects provided by 6 global collaborators. Nearly every sample came with metadata listing a de-identified subject ID, COVID-19 status, age in years and sex. Where available, HLA class I and class II types were obtained from metadata supplied by the sample provider rather than from assay-based typing. Broader findings and caveats from the paper: The amount of clinical and demographic metadata varied by source and participant and was provided uncurated.

CDR1 and CDR2 are drawn from the germline V gene (reference sequence): SGHNT, YYREEE. The CDR3, cysteine through phenylalanine, is 15 amino acids long. Kept here is only the CDR3 DNA, which spans 45 bases and is read in frame from base 1. From V the trimming removes 4 bases and from J it removes 3 bases, while the gene matches leave 6 bases of the junction unaccounted for. A second Seattle source provided samples from volunteer blood donors who had recovered from COVID-19. Whole blood was collected in K2EDTA tubes by collaborating institutions according to the institutions' own protocols. For TCRbeta analysis, collaborator samples were shipped as frozen whole blood, as isolated PBMCs, or as DNA extracted from either sample type. The immunoSEQ Assay, a bias-controlled multiplex PCR, was used to amplify TCRbeta CDR3 regions from genomic DNA. The paper's data handling went like this. The number of nucleated cells in each sample was estimated from the amplification of reference gene primers within the assay. To quantify the absolute abundance of each unique TCRbeta CDR3 rearrangement, sequence reads were collapsed and filtered. For each sample, productive Simpson clonality was calculated as the square root of Simpson's diversity index across productive rearrangements. TCRdb stores this immuneACCESS table with in-frame sequences only. Part of the clones is absent; in the studies checked, under half of the shortfall reflects unresolved V genes, and no reason is known for the rest. The V and J calls and clone size are taken from that table; D and trimming were inferred from the DNA. The sample data list some 200,000 clones, and about 86% of these were observed just once. The ten biggest clones cover 3% of the sample.

Material: peripheral blood. This clonotype originated in a woman in her thirties who had recovered from COVID-19. The sequence links TRBV5-4 to TRBJ1-2, with 10 bases in between that match TRBD1. The nucleotide sequence is TGTGCCAGCAGCCTAGGACAGGGGGGGCACTATGGCTACACCTTC. This encodes CASSLGQGGHYGYTF.